The 10 T cell receptor beta chains below all came from one sample that was sequenced in a study of T cells in localized non-small cell lung cancer. Generated by immunoSEQ multiplex PCR, the TCRdb table keeps only in-frame clones and is missing some. Of around 91,000 clones listed, over 80% were seen once; the top ten hold around 14%. Sequencing was performed on peripheral blood, taken before any cancer treatment. The receptors stem from a man aged 35 to 69 with stage I squamous cell lung carcinoma.

The chain uses TRBV5-4 and TRBJ2-2, with a possible D match to TRBD2 (5 bases). Germline V lookup: CDR1 SGHNT, CDR2 YYREEE (reference sequence). Trimming left V 0 bases short and J 7 bases short, with 10 bases between. The CDR3 runs 14 residues. CDR3 sequence reads: CASSLGARDGELFF. The CDR3 nucleotides are TGTGCCAGCAGCTTGGGGGCCCGGGACGGGGAGCTGTTTTTT. The variable domain in full, with the rest retrieved from reference TRBV5-4 and TRBJ2-2, is ETGVTQSPTHLIKTRGQQVTLRCSSQSGHNTVSWYQQALGQGPQFIFQYYREEENGRGNFPPRFSGLQFPNYSSELNVNALELDDSALYLCASSLGARDGELFFGEGSRLTVL.

The chain couples TRBV2 to TRBJ2-1; D possibly corresponds to TRBD2 (5 bases). Per germline, CDR1 SNHLY and CDR2 FYNNEI. The CDR3 has 12 residues. The V end was cut by 6 bases, the J end by 13 bases, with 16 bases between. The CDR3 DNA follows: TGTGCCAGCAGGTACCAGACGGAGGCCCAGTTCTTC. This sequence encodes CASRYQTEAQFF.

This clone was detected only once. The rearrangement uses TRBV4-1 and TRBJ2-1, with 7 positions matching TRBD2. The junction had 7 bases not matched to a gene; V was cut back by 5 bases and J by 3 bases. Germline CDR1 reads MGHRA; CDR2 reads YSYEKL. This CDR3 has 15 residues. CDR3 in DNA: TGCGCCAGCAGCTCCCCCACTAGCGACTACAATGAGCAGTTCTTC. This encodes CASSSPTSDYNEQFF.

J is TRBJ1-2 and V is TRBV29-1; maybe TRBD1 (6 bases). Germline loops: CDR1 SQVTM, CDR2 ANQGSEA. The length of the CDR3 is 15 residues. Trimming shortened V by 7 bases and J by 4 bases, and 22 bases separated the two germline ends. This CDR3 reads CSAPDGPGAGYGYTF. In DNA, the CDR3 is TGCAGCGCACCCGATGGGCCGGGGGCAGGCTATGGCTACACCTTC.

The chain couples TRBV5-4 to TRBJ2-7, with 9 bases that match TRBD2. Germline V gene sequence: CDR1 SGHNT, CDR2 YYREEE (reference sequence). Losses at the gene ends were 5 bases for V and 3 bases for J; bases not matched to a gene: 6. The CDR3 consists of 14 residues. CDR3 sequence (DNA): TGTGCCAGCAGTCCGGGACTAGCCTACTACGAGCAGTACTTC. Amino acids: CASSPGLAYYEQYF.

The CDR3 DNA follows: TGTGCCAGCACCCCTAGGGGGGTAGTAGAGACCCAGTACTTC. Amino acid sequence: CASTPRGVVETQYF. This chain uses TRBV5-6 with TRBJ2-5; D might be TRBD1 or TRBD2, each matching 6 bases. This CDR3 is built from 14 residues. CDR1 is SGHDT and CDR2 is YYEEEE in the germline V gene. V gave up 6 bases and J gave up 4 bases, with 16 bases separating them.

This clone showed up just a few times. The chain uses TRBV2 and TRBJ2-2; D is ambiguous. Germline V CDR1 and CDR2: SNHLY, FYNNEI. V was pared by 7 bases and J by 1 base, with 7 bases between. There are 13 residues in the CDR3. The CDR3 protein is CASMIENTGELFF. For the CDR3, the DNA is TGTGCCAGCATGATCGAGAACACCGGGGAGCTGTTTTTT.

The chain carries TRBV5-1 and TRBJ1-2; the D is unclear. V was shortened by 0 bases and J by 2 bases, with 5 bases between the two germline ends. Germline V gene data show CDR1 as SGHRS and CDR2 as YFSETQ. The CDR3 extends over 13 amino acids. As DNA, the CDR3 is TGCGCCAGCAGCTTGGTTAGAAACTATGGCTACACCTTC. Translation: CASSLVRNYGYTF.

The chain recombines TRBV10-3 with TRBJ1-6; D not certain. The CDR3 is 15 amino acids. Germline values: CDR1 ENHRY, CDR2 SYGVKD. Trimming left V 7 bases short and J 8 bases short, with 18 bases between. For the CDR3, the DNA is TGTGCCATCAACGGGAAGGCCGATGGGGATTCACCCCTCCACTTT. Residues: CAINGKADGDSPLHF.

V gene TRBV5-4 combines with J gene TRBJ2-7, with a tentative D call TRBD1 (6 bases). The CDR3 totals 15 residues. Germline lookup yields CDR1 SGHNT and CDR2 YYREEE (reference sequence). V shed 4 bases and J shed 0 bases, with 14 bases lying between them. Here the CDR3 reads CASSPRDTRSYEQYF. The DNA for the CDR3 is TGTGCCAGCAGCCCACGGGACACCCGCTCCTACGAGCAGTACTTC.